This T cell receptor beta chain came from a study of shared clonotypes between healthy human individuals. Broader study findings: Generally, naive subsets came out with larger estimated richness than memory subsets.

Concerning this clone: Its antigen remains unknown.

Naive CD45RA+ and memory CD45RA-negative subsets were split from CD4+ cells. TCRdb's copy holds only in-frame clones and misses some; the assay was immunoSEQ multiplex PCR. The sample gives under 2,500,000 clones, more than 90% of which show up once; over 0.1% is in the top ten. Germline V CDR1 and CDR2: MNHEY, SVGAGI. With 0 bases removed from V and 4 bases from J, the gap between germline ends came to 9 bases. The CDR3 sequence is 15 residues long. Material: naive CD4+ T cells sorted from blood. Described subset: CD45RA+ positively selected. This rearrangement joins TRBV6-5 to TRBJ2-2; the D gene is possibly TRBD1 (5 bases). This clonotype originated in a man aged 18 to 30 in good health. CDR3 sequence reads: CASSYSATVTGELFF. The CDR3 DNA reads as TGTGCCAGCAGTTACTCAGCGACAGTCACCGGGGAGCTGTTTTTT.